This T cell receptor (beta chain) was captured in a study of early T cells in non-severe SARS-CoV-2 infection. As for the study in general: Sequencing was performed on bulk RNA from unsorted whole blood, leaving chains unpaired. Study-wide points: Matching with VDJdb favored anti-spike CD8 responses (missing private and CD4 specificities).

This clonotype occurred many times. What it binds is not known. Unique molecular identifier tags were affixed to discrete cDNA molecules. TCRdb used MiXCR to reprocess the 5' RACE reads, holding one entry per CDR3 protein. The table records tens of thousands of distinct CDR3 sequences, 10% of them present only once. The CDR3 runs 16 residues. J gave up 3 bases and V 6 bases, and 7 bases lay outside the gene matches. Germline assignment: CDR1 SGHRS and CDR2 YFSETQ. This receptor was identified in an adult who was a healthcare worker with PCR-confirmed SARS-CoV-2 infection or an uninfected control (not recorded which). The specimen was whole blood. The chain carries TRBV5-1 and TRBJ2-2; 11 bases map to TRBD2. The CDR3 DNA sequence: TGCGCCAGCACCCTACTAGCGGGAGCGGACACCGGGGAGCTGTTTTTT. Protein sequence: CASTLLAGADTGELFF.